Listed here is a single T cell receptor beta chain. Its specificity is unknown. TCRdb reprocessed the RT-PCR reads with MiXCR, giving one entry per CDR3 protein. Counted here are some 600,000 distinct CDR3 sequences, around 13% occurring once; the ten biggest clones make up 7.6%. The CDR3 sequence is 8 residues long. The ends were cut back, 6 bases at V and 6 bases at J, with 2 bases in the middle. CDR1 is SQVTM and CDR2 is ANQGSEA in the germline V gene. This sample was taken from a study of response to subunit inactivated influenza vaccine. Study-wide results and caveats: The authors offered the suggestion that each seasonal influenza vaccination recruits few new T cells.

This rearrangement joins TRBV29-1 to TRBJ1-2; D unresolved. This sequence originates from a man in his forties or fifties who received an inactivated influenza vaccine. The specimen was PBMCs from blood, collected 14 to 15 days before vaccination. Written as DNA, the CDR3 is TGCAGCGTCAATGGCTACACCTTC. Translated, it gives CSVNGYTF.